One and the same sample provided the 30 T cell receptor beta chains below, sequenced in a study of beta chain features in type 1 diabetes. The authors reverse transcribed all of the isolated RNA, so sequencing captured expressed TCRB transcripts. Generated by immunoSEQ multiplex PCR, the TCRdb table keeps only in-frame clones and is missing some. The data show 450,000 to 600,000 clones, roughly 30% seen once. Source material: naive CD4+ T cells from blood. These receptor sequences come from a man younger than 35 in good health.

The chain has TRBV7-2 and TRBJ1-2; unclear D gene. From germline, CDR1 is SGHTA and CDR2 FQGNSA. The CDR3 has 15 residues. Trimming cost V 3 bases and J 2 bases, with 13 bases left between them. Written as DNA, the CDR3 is TGTGCCAGCAGCTTCCAGGACCGACCGAACTATGGCTACACCTTC. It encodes CASSFQDRPNYGYTF.

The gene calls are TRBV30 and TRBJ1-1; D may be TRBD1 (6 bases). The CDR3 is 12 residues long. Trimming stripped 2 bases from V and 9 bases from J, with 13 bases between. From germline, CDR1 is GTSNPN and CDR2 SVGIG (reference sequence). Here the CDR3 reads CAWSTTGGQAFF. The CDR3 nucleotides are TGTGCCTGGAGTACGACCGGGGGGCAAGCTTTCTTT. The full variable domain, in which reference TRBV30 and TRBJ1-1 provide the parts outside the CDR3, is SQTIHQWPATLVQPVGSPLSLECTVEGTSNPNLYWYRQAAGRGLQLLFYSVGIGQISSEVPQNLSASRPQDRQFILSSKKLLLSDSGFYLCAWSTTGGQAFFGQGTRLTVV.

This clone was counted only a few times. CDR3 in amino acids: CASILGQEQETQYF. In DNA form, the CDR3 reads TGCGCCAGCATCCTAGGACAGGAGCAAGAGACCCAGTACTTC. The chain uses TRBV23-1 and TRBJ2-5, with TRBD1 matching 7 bases. TRBV23-1 is an open reading frame, and its role is uncertain. This CDR3 region has 14 residues. V was pared by 7 bases and J by 2 bases, with 7 bases of the junction left unmatched.

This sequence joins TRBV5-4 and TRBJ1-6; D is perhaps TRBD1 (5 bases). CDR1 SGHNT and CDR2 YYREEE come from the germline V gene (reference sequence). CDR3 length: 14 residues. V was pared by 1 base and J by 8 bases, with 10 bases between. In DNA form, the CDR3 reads TGTGCCAGCAGCTTGACAGGCCGGGATTCACCCCTCCACTTT. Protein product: CASSLTGRDSPLHF.

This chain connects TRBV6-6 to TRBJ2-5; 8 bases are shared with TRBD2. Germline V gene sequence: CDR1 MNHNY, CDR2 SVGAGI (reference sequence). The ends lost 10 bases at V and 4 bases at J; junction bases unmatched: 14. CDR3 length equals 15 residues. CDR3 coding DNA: TGTGCCACCTCCAGGGAGCGGGAGATAGGAGAGACCCAGTACTTC. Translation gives CATSREREIGETQYF.

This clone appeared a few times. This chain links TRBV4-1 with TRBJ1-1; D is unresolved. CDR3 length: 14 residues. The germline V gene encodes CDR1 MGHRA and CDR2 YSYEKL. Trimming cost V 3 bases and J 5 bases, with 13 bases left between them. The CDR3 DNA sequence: TGCGCCAGCAGCCACGGCGCGTGGGGAACTGAAGCTTTCTTT. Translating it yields CASSHGAWGTEAFF.

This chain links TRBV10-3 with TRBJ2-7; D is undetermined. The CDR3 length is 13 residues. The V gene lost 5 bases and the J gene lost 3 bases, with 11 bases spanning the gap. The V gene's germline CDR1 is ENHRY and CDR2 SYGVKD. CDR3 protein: CAISILSYYEQYF. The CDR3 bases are TGTGCCATCAGTATCCTGAGCTACTACGAGCAGTACTTC.

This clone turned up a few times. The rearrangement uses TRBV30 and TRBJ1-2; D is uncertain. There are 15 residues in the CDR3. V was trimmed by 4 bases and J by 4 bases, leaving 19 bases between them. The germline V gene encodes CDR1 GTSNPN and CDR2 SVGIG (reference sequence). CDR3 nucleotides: TGTGCCTGGACCAACCCCTTGCGGGGTATCTATGGCTACACCTTC. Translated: CAWTNPLRGIYGYTF.

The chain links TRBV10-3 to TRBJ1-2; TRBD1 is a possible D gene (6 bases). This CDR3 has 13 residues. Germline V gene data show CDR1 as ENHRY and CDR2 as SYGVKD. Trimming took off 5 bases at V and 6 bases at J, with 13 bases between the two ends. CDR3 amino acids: CAISTTGQNGYTF. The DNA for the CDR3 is TGTGCCATCAGTACCACAGGGCAAAATGGCTACACCTTC.

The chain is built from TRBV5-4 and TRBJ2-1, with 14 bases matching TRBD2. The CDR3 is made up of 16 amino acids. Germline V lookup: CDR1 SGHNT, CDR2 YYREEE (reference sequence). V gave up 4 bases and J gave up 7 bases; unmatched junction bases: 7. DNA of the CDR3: TGTGCCAGCAGCCCTCCCGGGACTAGCGGGAGAAATGAGCAGTTCTTC. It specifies CASSPPGTSGRNEQFF. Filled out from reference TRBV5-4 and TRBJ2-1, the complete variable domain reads ETGVTQSPTHLIKTRGQQVTLRCSSQSGHNTVSWYQQALGQGPQFIFQYYREEENGRGNFPPRFSGLQFPNYSSELNVNALELDDSALYLCASSPPGTSGRNEQFFGPGTRLTVL.

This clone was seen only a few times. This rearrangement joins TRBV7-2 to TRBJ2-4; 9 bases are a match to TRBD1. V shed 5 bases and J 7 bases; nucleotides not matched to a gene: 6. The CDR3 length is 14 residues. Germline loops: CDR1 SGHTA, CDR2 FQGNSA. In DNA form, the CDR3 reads TGTGCCAGCAGCCTGGACAGGGGTAGGAACATTCAGTACTTC. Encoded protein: CASSLDRGRNIQYF.

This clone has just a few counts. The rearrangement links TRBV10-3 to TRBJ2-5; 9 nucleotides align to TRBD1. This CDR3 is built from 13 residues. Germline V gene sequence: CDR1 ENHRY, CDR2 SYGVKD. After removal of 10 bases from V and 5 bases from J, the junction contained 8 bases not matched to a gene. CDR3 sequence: CATQPGTGETQYF. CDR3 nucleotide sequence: TGTGCCACCCAGCCTGGGACAGGGGAGACCCAGTACTTC.

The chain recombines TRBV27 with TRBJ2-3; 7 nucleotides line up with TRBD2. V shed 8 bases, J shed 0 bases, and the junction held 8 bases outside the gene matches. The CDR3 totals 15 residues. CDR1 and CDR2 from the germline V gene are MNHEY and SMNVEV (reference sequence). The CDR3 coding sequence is TGTGCCAGCGCGTCTCGGGAGGCGAGCACAGATACGCAGTATTTT. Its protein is CASASREASTDTQYF.

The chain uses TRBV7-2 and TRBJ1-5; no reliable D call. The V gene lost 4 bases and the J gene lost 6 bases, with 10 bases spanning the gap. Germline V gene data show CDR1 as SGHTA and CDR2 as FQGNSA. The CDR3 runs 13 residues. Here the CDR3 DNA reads TGTGCCAGCAGCTCGACCATCGGTCAGCCCCAGCATTTT. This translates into CASSSTIGQPQHF.

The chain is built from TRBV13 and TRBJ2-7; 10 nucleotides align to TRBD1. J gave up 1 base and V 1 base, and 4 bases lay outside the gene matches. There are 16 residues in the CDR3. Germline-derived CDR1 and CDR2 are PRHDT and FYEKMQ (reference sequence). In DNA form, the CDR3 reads TGTGCCAGCAGCTTAGTACGGGACAGGGGTTCCTACGAGCAGTACTTC. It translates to CASSLVRDRGSYEQYF. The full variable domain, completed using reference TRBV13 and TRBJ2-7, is AAGVIQSPRHLIKEKRETATLKCYPIPRHDTVYWYQQGPGQDPQFLISFYEKMQSDKGSIPDRFSAQQFSDYHSELNMSSLELGDSALYFCASSLVRDRGSYEQYFGPGTRLTVT.

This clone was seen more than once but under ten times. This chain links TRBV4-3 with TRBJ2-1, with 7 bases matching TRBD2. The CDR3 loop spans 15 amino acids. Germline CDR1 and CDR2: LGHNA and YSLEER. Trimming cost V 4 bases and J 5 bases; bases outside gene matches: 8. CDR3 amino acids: CASSLLADLNNEQFF. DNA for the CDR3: TGCGCCAGCAGCCTTCTAGCGGACCTAAACAATGAGCAGTTCTTC.

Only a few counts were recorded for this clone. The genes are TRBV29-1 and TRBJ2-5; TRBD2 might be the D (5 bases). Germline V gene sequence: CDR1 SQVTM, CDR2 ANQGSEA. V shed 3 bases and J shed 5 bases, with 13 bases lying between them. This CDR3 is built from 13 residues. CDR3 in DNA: TGCAGCGTTGAGCGAGACTATGGGGAGACCCAGTACTTC. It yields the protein CSVERDYGETQYF.

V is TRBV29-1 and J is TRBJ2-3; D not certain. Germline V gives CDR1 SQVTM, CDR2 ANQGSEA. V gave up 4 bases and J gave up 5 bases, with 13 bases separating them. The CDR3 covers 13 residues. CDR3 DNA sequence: TGCAGCGTTGGCCACCCGGAGATAGATACGCAGTATTTT. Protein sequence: CSVGHPEIDTQYF.

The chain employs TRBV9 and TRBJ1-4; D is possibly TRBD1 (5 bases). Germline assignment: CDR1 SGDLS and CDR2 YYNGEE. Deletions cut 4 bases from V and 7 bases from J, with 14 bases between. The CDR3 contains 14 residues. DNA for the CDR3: TGTGCCAGCAGCCCTCGGGACGGTTTTGAAAAACTGTTTTTT. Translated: CASSPRDGFEKLFF. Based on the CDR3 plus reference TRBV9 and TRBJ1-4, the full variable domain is DSGVTQTPKHLITATGQRVTLRCSPRSGDLSVYWYQQSLDQGLQFLIQYYNGEERAKGNILERFSAQQFPDLHSELNLSSLELGDSALYFCASSPRDGFEKLFFGSGTQLSVL.

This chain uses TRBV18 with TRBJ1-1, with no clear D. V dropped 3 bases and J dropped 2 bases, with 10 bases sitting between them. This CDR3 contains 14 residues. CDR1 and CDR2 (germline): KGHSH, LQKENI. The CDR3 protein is CASSPLFGNTEAFF. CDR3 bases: TGTGCCAGCTCACCTCTCTTCGGCAACACTGAAGCTTTCTTT.

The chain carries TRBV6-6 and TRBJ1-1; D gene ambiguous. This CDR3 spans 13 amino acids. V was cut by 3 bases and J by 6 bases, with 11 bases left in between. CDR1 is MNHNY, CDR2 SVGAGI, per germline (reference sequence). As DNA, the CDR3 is TGTGCCAGCAGTTATTTGGGGAGCGCTGAAGCTTTCTTT. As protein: CASSYLGSAEAFF.

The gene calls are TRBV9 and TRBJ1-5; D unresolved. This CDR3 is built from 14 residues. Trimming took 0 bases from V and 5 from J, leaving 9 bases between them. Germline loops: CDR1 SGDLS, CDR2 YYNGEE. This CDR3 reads CASSVGWLDQPQHF. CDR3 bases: TGTGCCAGCAGCGTAGGATGGCTTGATCAGCCCCAGCATTTT. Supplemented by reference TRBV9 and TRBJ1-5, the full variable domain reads DSGVTQTPKHLITATGQRVTLRCSPRSGDLSVYWYQQSLDQGLQFLIQYYNGEERAKGNILERFSAQQFPDLHSELNLSSLELGDSALYFCASSVGWLDQPQHFGDGTRLSIL.

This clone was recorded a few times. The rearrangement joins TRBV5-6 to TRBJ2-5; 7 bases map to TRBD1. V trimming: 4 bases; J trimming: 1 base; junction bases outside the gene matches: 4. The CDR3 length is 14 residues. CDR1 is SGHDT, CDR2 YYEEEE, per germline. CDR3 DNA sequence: TGTGCCAGCAGCACTCAGGGGGTCCAAGAGACCCAGTACTTC. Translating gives CASSTQGVQETQYF.

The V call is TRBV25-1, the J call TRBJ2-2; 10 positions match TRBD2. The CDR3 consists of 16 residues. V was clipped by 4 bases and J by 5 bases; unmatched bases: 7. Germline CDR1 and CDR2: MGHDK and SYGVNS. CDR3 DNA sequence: TGTGCCAGCAGTGTTCTAGCGGGAGAAGTGACCGGGGAGCTGTTTTTT. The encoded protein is CASSVLAGEVTGELFF.

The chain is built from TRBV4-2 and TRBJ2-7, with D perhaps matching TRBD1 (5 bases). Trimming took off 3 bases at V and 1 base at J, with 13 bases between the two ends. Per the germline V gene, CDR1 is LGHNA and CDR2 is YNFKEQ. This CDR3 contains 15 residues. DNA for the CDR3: TGTGCCAGCAGCCACAGTTCAGGGATATCCTACGAGCAGTACTTC. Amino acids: CASSHSSGISYEQYF.

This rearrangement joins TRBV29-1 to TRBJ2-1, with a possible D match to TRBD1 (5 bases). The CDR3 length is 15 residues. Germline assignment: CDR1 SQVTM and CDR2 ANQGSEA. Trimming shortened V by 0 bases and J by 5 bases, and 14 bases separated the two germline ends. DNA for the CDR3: TGCAGCGTTGAAGATACAGGTTACGCCAACAATGAGCAGTTCTTC. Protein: CSVEDTGYANNEQFF.

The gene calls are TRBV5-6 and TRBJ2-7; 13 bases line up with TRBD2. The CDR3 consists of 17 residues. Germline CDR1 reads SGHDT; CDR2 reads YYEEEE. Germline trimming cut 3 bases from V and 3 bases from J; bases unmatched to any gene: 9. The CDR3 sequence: CASSSRTSGSLGYEQYF. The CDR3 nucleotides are TGTGCCAGCAGCTCTCGGACTAGCGGGAGCCTAGGCTACGAGCAGTACTTC.

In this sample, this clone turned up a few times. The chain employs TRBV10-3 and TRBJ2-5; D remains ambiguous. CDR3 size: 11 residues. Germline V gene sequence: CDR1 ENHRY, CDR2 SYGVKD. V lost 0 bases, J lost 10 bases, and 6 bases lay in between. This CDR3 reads CAISESTGQYF. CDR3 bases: TGTGCCATCAGTGAGTCGACGGGCCAGTACTTC.

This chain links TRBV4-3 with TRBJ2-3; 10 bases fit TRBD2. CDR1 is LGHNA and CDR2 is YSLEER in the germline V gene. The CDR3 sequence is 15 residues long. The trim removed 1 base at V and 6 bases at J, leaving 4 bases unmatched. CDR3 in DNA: TGCGCCAGCAGCCAAGCCCTAGCGGGAGTGGATACGCAGTATTTT. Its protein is CASSQALAGVDTQYF.

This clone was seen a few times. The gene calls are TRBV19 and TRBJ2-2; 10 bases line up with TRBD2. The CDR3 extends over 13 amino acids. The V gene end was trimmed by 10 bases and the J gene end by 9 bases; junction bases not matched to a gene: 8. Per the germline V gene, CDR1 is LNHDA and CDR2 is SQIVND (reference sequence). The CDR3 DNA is TGTGCCACCAGTATAACTAGCGGGAGGGAGCTGTTTTTT. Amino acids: CATSITSGRELFF.